Below, 20 T cell receptor beta chains from the same sample are listed, as sequenced in a study of T cells in Graves' hyperthyroidism and ophthalmopathy. Amplified regions were TCR beta CDR3 sequences from RNA transcripts. Initially, a first-round RT-PCR of the TCR CDR3 employed the HTBI primer set. TCRdb processed the multiplex PCR reads anew with MiXCR; each CDR3 protein has one entry. In the table there are roughly 380,000 distinct CDR3 sequences, under 20% of which are singletons. Input material: blood. The receptors shown here come from a woman younger than 30 with Graves' hyperthyroidism.

This clonotype was picked up many times. The chain employs TRBV15 and TRBJ2-2, with D unclear. V was pared by 0 bases and J by 3 bases, with 14 bases between. Germline CDR1 and CDR2: LNHNV and YYDKDF (reference sequence). The CDR3 spans 17 residues. In nucleotides, the CDR3 is TGTGCCACCAGCAGAGATTACCCGCCTCCATACACCGGGGAGCTGTTTTTT. This encodes CATSRDYPPPYTGELFF. The full variable domain, with the rest looked up from reference TRBV15 and TRBJ2-2, is DAMVIQNPRYQVTQFGKPVTLSCSQTLNHNVMYWYQQKSSQAPKLLFHYYDKDFNNEADTPDNFQSRRPNTSFCFLDIRSPGLGDTAMYLCATSRDYPPPYTGELFFGEGSRLTVL.

The rearrangement links TRBV18 to TRBJ2-7, with a possible D match to TRBD1 (5 bases). Trimming shortened V by 6 bases and J by 0 bases, and 15 bases separated the two germline ends. CDR3 size: 15 residues. CDR1 and CDR2 (germline): KGHSH, LQKENI. The CDR3 protein is CASSLQGAFSYEQYF. As DNA, the CDR3 is TGTGCCAGCTCCCTACAAGGGGCGTTCTCCTACGAGCAGTACTTC. Full variable domain (outside the CDR3, taken from reference TRBV18 and TRBJ2-7): NAGVMQNPRHLVRRRGQEARLRCSPMKGHSHVYWYRQLPEEGLKFMVYLQKENIIDESGMPKERFSAEFPKEGPSILRIQQVVRGDSAAYFCASSLQGAFSYEQYFGPGTRLTVT.

This clonotype was counted many times. The genes are TRBV7-3 and TRBJ2-7, with 9 bases lining up with TRBD2. The CDR3 is 14 residues long. V shed 2 bases and J 6 bases; nucleotides not matched to a gene: 5. Germline CDR1 reads SGHTA; CDR2 reads FQGTGA. Written as DNA, the CDR3 is TGTGCCAGCAGCTTAGGGCTAGCGGGGAGCGAGCAGTACTTC. Translation: CASSLGLAGSEQYF.

This clonotype appeared many times. The chain is built from TRBV6-1 and TRBJ1-2, with 9 positions matching TRBD1. Germline loops: CDR1 MNHNS, CDR2 SASEGT. V dropped 2 bases and J dropped 8; count of bases not matched to a gene: 3. This CDR3 spans 13 amino acids. The CDR3 here is CASSERTGAGYTF. In nucleotides, the CDR3 is TGTGCCAGCAGTGAAAGGACAGGGGCCGGCTACACCTTC.

In this sample, this clonotype turned up many times. The rearrangement links TRBV20-1 to TRBJ2-2, with D maybe TRBD2 (5 bases). The germline V and J ends were trimmed by 6 bases and 7 bases, with 15 bases remaining between them. Per germline, CDR1 DFQATT and CDR2 SNEGSKA (reference sequence). This CDR3 has 13 amino acids. In DNA form, the CDR3 reads TGCAGTGCCCTGGCCCCGGCGGGCGGGGAGCTGTTTTTT. It specifies CSALAPAGGELFF.

This clonotype was found many times. The J gene is TRBJ2-5, the V gene TRBV24-1; maybe TRBD2 (6 bases). This CDR3 is 15 amino acids long. Germline V gives CDR1 KGHDR, CDR2 SFDVKD. V was cut by 0 bases and J by 3 bases, with 10 bases left in between. CDR3 in amino acids: CATSDLGRGEETQYF. The CDR3 nucleotides read TGTGCCACCAGTGATTTGGGTCGCGGGGAAGAGACCCAGTACTTC.

Ten or more counts support this clonotype. The genes are TRBV28 and TRBJ2-2; possibly TRBD1 for D (5 bases). Per germline, CDR1 MDHEN and CDR2 SYDVKM. CDR3 length: 16 amino acids. V lost 1 base to trimming and J lost 1 base, with 10 bases between them. The CDR3 reads CASSLFAGQNTGELFF. The CDR3 DNA is TGTGCCAGCAGTTTATTCGCAGGGCAGAACACCGGGGAGCTGTTTTTT.

The sample holds many counts of this clonotype. This chain joins TRBV12-3 or TRBV12-4 and TRBJ1-1, with a tentative D call TRBD1 (5 bases). Trimming shortened V by 2 bases and J by 1 base, and 11 bases separated the two germline ends. The CDR3 spans 15 residues. The CDR3 sequence: CASSLFWGTNTEAFF. The CDR3 DNA reads TGTGCCAGCAGTTTATTCTGGGGGACGAACACTGAAGCTTTCTTT.

The chain is built from TRBV9 and TRBJ2-2, with D perhaps matching TRBD1 (6 bases). Trimming removed 3 bases at V and 8 bases at J, with 17 bases between. The CDR3 spans 15 residues. Germline V gives CDR1 SGDLS, CDR2 YYNGEE. CDR3 DNA sequence: TGTGCCAGCAGCGGGACCCAGGGGTCCTCAGGGGAGCTGTTTTTT. Translating it yields CASSGTQGSSGELFF.

In this sample, this clonotype turned up many times. The V call is TRBV20-1, the J call TRBJ2-3; possible D gene TRBD1, 6 bases. The CDR3 runs 15 residues. In germline, CDR1 is DFQATT, CDR2 SNEGSKA (reference sequence). V was trimmed by 5 bases and J by 0 bases, leaving 15 bases between them. CDR3 amino acids: CSALGALLSTDTQYF. The CDR3 DNA sequence: TGCAGTGCTTTGGGGGCCCTACTAAGCACAGATACGCAGTATTTT.

A few counts support this clonotype. V gene TRBV5-1 combines with J gene TRBJ2-2, with D unresolved. V was cut by 6 bases and J by 4 bases, with 13 bases left in between. The CDR3 runs to 14 residues. The germline V gene encodes CDR1 SGHRS and CDR2 YFSETQ. CDR3 residues: CASTWQTSTGELFF. The CDR3 coding sequence is TGCGCCAGCACCTGGCAGACCTCCACCGGGGAGCTGTTTTTT.

This clonotype was seen many times. This chain links TRBV6-1 with TRBJ2-7, with D unclear. The CDR3 has 14 residues. V was pared by 5 bases and J by 0 bases, with 11 bases between. CDR1 and CDR2 from the germline V gene are MNHNS and SASEGT. DNA for the CDR3: TGTGCCAGCAGTCCGGTACAGAGCTCCTACGAGCAGTACTTC. Translating it yields CASSPVQSSYEQYF.

Many counts were recorded for this clonotype. The chain couples TRBV20-1 to TRBJ2-7; 7 bases are a match to TRBD2. The CDR3 length is 16 residues. V lost 1 base to trimming and J lost 0 bases; unmatched junction nucleotides: 9. Germline lookup yields CDR1 DFQATT and CDR2 SNEGSKA (reference sequence). The CDR3 DNA follows: TGCAGTGCTAGAGTTAGGGGAGGGGAGGTCTCCTACGAGCAGTACTTC. Protein sequence: CSARVRGGEVSYEQYF.

This clonotype has at least ten counts. The chain has TRBV12-3 or TRBV12-4 and TRBJ1-5, with no clear D. This CDR3 has 15 amino acids. V dropped 7 bases and J dropped 11 bases, with 24 bases sitting between them. The CDR3 loop is CASTAALTTRRAQHF. CDR3 DNA sequence: TGTGCCAGCACCGCCGCCCTAACGACCCGCCGGGCCCAGCATTTT.

In its sample, this clonotype was seen many times. The chain employs TRBV6-1 and TRBJ1-2; maybe TRBD1 (6 bases). This CDR3 spans 14 amino acids. Germline V gene data show CDR1 as MNHNS and CDR2 as SASEGT. The V end was cut by 0 bases, the J end by 8 bases, with 13 bases between. The CDR3 is CASSEAGSGAGYTF. CDR3 nucleotides: TGTGCCAGCAGTGAAGCAGGGTCGGGGGCAGGCTACACCTTC.

Of note for this clonotype: This could be a read error, since a much larger clone is one nucleotide away. This chain connects TRBV7-2 to TRBJ2-7; 7 nucleotides align to TRBD2. This CDR3 is built from 15 residues. Germline lookup yields CDR1 SGHTA and CDR2 FQGNSA. The CDR3 DNA reads TGTGCCAGCTGCTTATTCGGACTAGACTCCTACGAGCAGTACTTC. Translating it yields CASCLFGLDSYEQYF.

The J gene is TRBJ1-5, the V gene TRBV6-1, with no clear D. The CDR3 consists of 17 residues. V lost 1 base, J lost 4 bases, and 17 bases lay in between. In germline, CDR1 is MNHNS, CDR2 SASEGT. In DNA form, the CDR3 reads TGTGCCAGCAGTGAAGATGGCCAGCTTTTTAATAATCAGCCCCAGCATTTT. Its translation: CASSEDGQLFNNQPQHF.

The table lists this clonotype with many counts. This sequence joins TRBV24-1 and TRBJ2-2, with 9 bases lining up with TRBD1. Per germline, CDR1 KGHDR and CDR2 SFDVKD. Trimming cost V 7 bases and J 2 bases; bases outside gene matches: 4. There are 15 residues in the CDR3. The CDR3 DNA sequence: TGTGCCACCAGCTCGACAGGGGGTAACACCGGGGAGCTGTTTTTT. It codes for CATSSTGGNTGELFF.

Many counts were recorded for this clonotype. The junction does not match germline at one end; this may be a read error. The chain employs TRBV12-3 or TRBV12-4 and TRBJ2-4; no clear D gene. The CDR3 runs 13 residues. DNA for the CDR3: TGTGCCAGCAGTTTGGTGATAGGGAACATTAAGTACTTC. It translates to CASSLVIGNIKYF.

The V call is TRBV5-1, the J call TRBJ1-1; TRBD1 matches at 8 bases. CDR3 length: 16 amino acids. Trimming took 3 bases from V and 3 from J; bases not matched to a gene: 10. CDR1 SGHRS and CDR2 YFSETQ come from the germline V gene. In DNA, the CDR3 is TGCGCCAGCAGCTGGGTGACAGGGGTTAGGGACACTGAAGCTTTCTTT. Its translation is CASSWVTGVRDTEAFF.